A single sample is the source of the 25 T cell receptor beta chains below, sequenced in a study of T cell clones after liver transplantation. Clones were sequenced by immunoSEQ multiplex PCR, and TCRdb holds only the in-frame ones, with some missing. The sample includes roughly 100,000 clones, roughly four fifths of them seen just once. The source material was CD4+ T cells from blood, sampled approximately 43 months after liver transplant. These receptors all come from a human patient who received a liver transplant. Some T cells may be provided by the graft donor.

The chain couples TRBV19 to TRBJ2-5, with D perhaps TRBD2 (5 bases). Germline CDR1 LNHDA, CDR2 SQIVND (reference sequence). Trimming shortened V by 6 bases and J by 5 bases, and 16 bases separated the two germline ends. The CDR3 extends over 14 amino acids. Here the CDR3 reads CASSPRTSRETQYF. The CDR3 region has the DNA TGTGCCAGTAGCCCTCGGACTTCGCGGGAGACCCAGTACTTC. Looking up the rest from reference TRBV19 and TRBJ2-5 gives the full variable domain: DGGITQSPKYLFRKEGQNVTLSCEQNLNHDAMYWYRQDPGQGLRLIYYSQIVNDFQKGDIAEGYSVSREKKESFPLTVTSAQKNPTAFYLCASSPRTSRETQYFGPGTRLLVL.

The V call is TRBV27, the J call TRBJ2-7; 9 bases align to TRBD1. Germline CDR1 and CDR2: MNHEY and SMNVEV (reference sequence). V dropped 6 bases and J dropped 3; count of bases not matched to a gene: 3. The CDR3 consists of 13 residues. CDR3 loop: CASRGTGNYEQYF. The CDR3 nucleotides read TGTGCCAGCAGGGGGACAGGGAACTACGAGCAGTACTTC.

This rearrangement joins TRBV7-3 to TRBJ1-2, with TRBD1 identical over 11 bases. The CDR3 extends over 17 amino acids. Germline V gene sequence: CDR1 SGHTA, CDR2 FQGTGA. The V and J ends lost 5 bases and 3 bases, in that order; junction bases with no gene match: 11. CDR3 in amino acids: CASSPMPRTGGDYGYTF. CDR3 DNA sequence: TGTGCCAGCAGCCCTATGCCGAGGACAGGGGGCGACTATGGCTACACCTTC.

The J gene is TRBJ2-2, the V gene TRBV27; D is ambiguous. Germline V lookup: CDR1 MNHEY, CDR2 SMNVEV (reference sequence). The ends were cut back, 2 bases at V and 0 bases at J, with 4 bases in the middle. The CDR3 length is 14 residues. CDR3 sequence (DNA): TGTGCCAGCAGTTTACAGGCGAACACCGGGGAGCTGTTTTTT. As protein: CASSLQANTGELFF.

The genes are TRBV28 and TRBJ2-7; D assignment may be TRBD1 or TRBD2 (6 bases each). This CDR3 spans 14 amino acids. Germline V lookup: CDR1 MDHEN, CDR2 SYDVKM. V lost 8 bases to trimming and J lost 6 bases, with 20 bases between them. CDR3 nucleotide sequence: TGTGCCAGCCGCCCGGGACCGGGGGCCGGCGAGCAGTACTTC. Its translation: CASRPGPGAGEQYF. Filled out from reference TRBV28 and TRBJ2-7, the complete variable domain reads DVKVTQSSRYLVKRTGEKVFLECVQDMDHENMFWYRQDPGLGLRLIYFSYDVKMKEKGDIPEGYSVSREKKERFSLILESASTNQTSMYLCASRPGPGAGEQYFGPGTRLTVT.

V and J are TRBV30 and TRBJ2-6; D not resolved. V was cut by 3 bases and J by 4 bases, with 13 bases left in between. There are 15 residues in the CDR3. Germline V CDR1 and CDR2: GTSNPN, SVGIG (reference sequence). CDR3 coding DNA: TGTGCCTGGAGCCCAGCTTTGGGGGGGGCCAACGTCCTGACTTTC. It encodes CAWSPALGGANVLTF.

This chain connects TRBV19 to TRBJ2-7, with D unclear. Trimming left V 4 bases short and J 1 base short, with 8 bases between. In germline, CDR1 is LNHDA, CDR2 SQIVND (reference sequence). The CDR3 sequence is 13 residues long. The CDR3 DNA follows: TGTGCCAGTAGTACCGGTGTATCCTACGAGCAGTACTTC. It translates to CASSTGVSYEQYF.

The CDR3 reads CASSERTYDEQYF. The CDR3, as DNA: TGCGCCAGCAGCGAACGGACGTATGACGAGCAGTACTTC. This sequence joins TRBV5-1 and TRBJ2-7; D is undetermined. The V end lost 4 bases, the J end lost 5 bases, and 13 bases lay between the germline ends. Germline V lookup: CDR1 SGHRS, CDR2 YFSETQ. CDR3 length: 13 residues.

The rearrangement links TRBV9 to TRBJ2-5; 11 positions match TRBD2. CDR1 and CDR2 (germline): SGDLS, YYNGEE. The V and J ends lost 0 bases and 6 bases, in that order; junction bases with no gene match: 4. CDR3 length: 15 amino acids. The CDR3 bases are TGTGCCAGCAGCGTAGCGGTAGCGGGGGGGCAGACCCAGTACTTC. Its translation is CASSVAVAGGQTQYF.

Here the CDR3 reads CASILVGTSGTVNEQFF. DNA of the CDR3: TGTGCCAGCATCCTAGTAGGGACTAGCGGCACTGTGAATGAGCAGTTCTTC. The chain joins TRBV7-2 to TRBJ2-1; TRBD2 agrees at 11 bases. CDR3 size: 17 residues. Trimming at V came to 7 bases and at J to 7 bases, leaving 15 bases not matched to a gene. Germline V gene lookup returns CDR1 SGHTA and CDR2 FQGNSA. The entire variable domain, with the rest obtained from reference TRBV7-2 and TRBJ2-1, is as follows: GAGVSQSPSNKVTEKGKDVELRCDPISGHTALYWYRQSLGQGLEFLIYFQGNSAPDKSGLPSDRFSAERTGGSVSTLTIQRTQQEDSAVYLCASILVGTSGTVNEQFFGPGTRLTVL.

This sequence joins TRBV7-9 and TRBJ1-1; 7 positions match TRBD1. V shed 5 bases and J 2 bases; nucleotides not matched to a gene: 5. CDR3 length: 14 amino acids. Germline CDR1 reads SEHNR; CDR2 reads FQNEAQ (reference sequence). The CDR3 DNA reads TGTGCCAGCAGCCTCGGGACAGCTAACACTGAAGCTTTCTTT. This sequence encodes CASSLGTANTEAFF.

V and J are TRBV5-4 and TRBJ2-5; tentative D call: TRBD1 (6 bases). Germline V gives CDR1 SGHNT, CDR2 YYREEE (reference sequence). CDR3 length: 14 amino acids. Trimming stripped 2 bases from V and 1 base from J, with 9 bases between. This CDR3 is CASSFTGPQETQYF. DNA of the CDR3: TGTGCCAGCAGCTTTACAGGGCCCCAAGAGACCCAGTACTTC.

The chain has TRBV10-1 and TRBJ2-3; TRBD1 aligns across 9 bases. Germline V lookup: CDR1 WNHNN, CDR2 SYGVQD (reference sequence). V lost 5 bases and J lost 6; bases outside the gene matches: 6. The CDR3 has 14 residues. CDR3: CASSSGQGGDTQYF. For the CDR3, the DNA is TGCGCCAGCAGTTCGGGACAGGGTGGCGATACGCAGTATTTT.

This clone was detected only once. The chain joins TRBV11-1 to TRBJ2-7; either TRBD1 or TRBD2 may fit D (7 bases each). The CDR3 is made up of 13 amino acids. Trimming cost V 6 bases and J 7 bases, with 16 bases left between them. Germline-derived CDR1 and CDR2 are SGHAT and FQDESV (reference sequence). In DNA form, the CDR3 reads TGTGCCAGCAGGCGAAGACAGGGAGGGGAGCAGTACTTC. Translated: CASRRRQGGEQYF.

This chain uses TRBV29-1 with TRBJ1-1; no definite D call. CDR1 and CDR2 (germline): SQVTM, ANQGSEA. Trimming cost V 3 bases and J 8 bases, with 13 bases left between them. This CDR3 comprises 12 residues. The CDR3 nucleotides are TGCAGCGTTGATATCACCCCCTTGGAAGCTTTCTTT. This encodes CSVDITPLEAFF.

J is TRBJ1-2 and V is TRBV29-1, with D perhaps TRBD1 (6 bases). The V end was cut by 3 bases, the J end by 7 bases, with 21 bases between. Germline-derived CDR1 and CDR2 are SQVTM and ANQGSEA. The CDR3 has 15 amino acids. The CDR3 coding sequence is TGCAGCGTTGAGGACCCCCCACAGGGAATGGGTGGCTACACCTTC. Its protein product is CSVEDPPQGMGGYTF.

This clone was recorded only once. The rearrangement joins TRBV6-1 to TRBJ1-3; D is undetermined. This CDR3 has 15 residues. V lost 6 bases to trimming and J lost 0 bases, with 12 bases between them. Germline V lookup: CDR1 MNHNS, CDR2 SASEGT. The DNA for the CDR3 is TGTGCCAGCAGACCCCGACGGGGCTCTGGAAACACCATATATTTT. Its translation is CASRPRRGSGNTIYF.

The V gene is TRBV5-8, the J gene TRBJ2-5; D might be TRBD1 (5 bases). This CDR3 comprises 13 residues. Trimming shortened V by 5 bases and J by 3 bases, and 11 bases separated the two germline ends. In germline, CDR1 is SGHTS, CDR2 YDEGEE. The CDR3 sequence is CASSVGVEETQYF. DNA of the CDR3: TGTGCCAGCAGTGTAGGGGTGGAAGAGACCCAGTACTTC.

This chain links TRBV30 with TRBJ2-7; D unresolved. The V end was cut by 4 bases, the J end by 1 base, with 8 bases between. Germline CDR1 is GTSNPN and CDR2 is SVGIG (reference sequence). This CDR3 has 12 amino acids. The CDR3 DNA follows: TGTGCCTGGATCACTGGGTCCTACGAGCAGTACTTC. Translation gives CAWITGSYEQYF.

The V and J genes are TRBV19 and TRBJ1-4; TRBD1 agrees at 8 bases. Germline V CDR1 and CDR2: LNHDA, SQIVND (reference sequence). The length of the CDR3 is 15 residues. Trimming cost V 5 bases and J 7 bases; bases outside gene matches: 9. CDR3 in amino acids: CASSFTGTGLEKLFF. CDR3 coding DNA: TGTGCCAGTAGTTTCACCGGGACAGGTCTTGAAAAACTGTTTTTT.

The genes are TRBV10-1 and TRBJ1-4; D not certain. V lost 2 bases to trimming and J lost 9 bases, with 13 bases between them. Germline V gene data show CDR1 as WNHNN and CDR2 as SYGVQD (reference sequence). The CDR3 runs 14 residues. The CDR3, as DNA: TGCGCCAGCAGTGAGAGTAGGGTCGGAAAAAAACTGTTTTTT. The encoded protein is CASSESRVGKKLFF.

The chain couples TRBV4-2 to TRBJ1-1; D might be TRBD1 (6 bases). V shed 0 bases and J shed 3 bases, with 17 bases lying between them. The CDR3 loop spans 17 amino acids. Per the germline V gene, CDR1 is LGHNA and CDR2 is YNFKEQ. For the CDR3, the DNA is TGTGCCAGCAGCCAAGAAACGTCGGGGGCGGGGGACACTGAAGCTTTCTTT. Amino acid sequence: CASSQETSGAGDTEAFF.

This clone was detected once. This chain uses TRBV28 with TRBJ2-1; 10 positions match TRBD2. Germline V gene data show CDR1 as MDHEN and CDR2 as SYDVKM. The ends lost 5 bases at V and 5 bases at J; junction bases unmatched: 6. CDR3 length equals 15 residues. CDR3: CASSQPGLANNEQFF. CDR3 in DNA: TGTGCCAGCAGTCAACCGGGACTAGCGAACAATGAGCAGTTCTTC.

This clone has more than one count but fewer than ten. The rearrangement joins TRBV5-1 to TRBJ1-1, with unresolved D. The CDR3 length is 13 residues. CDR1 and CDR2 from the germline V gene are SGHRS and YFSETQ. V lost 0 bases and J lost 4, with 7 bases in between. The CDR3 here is CASSLVKATEAFF. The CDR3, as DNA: TGCGCCAGCAGCTTGGTAAAAGCCACTGAAGCTTTCTTT.

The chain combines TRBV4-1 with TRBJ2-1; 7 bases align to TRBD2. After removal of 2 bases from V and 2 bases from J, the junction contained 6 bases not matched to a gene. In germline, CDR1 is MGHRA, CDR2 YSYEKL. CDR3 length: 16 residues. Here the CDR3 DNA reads TGCGCCAGCAGCCAACCTAGCGGCGGTCCCTACAATGAGCAGTTCTTC. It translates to CASSQPSGGPYNEQFF.